This TCR beta chain was observed in a study of shared clonotypes between healthy human individuals. The overall study: CD8 memory received one plate per donor, CD8 naive two, CD4 memory three and CD4 naive three.

Germline V CDR1 and CDR2: SGHTS, YDEGEE. Trimming took 5 bases from V and 5 from J; bases not matched to a gene: 3. This CDR3 is 12 amino acids long. Healthy HIV-negative adults without recent acute infections or vaccinations served as donors. TCRdb keeps only in-frame clones here, not all; method: immunoSEQ multiplex PCR. The sample yields roughly 2.6 million clones, 85% to 95% seen once. This TCR came from a man younger than 35 in good health. The rearrangement uses TRBV5-8 and TRBJ1-2; 7 bases align to TRBD1. The sequenced sample was naive CD4+ T cells sorted from blood. This sample's subset: CD45RA+ positively selected. CDR3 sequence: CASSMTGYGYTF. DNA for the CDR3: TGTGCCAGCAGTATGACAGGGTATGGCTACACCTTC.